This T cell receptor beta chain was observed in a study of blood T cell repertoires in COVID-19. Study overall: Material from acute and convalescent COVID-19 was sourced from the United States, Italy and Spain.

The CDR3 length is 15 residues. Trimming took 7 bases from V and 9 from J, leaving 21 bases between them. CDR1 is LNHDA and CDR2 is SQIVND in the germline V gene (reference sequence). Using immunoSEQ multiplex PCR, the repertoire was profiled, and TCRdb retains in-frame clones only, with some absent. Of around 200,000 clones listed, roughly nine tenths are singletons. The chain carries TRBV19 and TRBJ2-2; TRBD1 is a possible D gene (6 bases). Source material: peripheral blood. The receptor comes from a man between 65 and 80 years old with active or convalescent COVID-19. The CDR3 DNA reads as TGTGCCAGTAAAGGGATAACAGGGTACGGCCGGGAGCTGTTTTTT. This encodes CASKGITGYGRELFF.